The 24 T cell receptor beta chains presented below share a single source sample, sequenced in a study of shared clonotypes between healthy human individuals. Cells designated naive CD8 were CD45RO-negative and were positively selected for CCR7, with terminally differentiated effector memory CD45RA+ cells excluded. Profiled with immunoSEQ multiplex PCR; TCRdb holds only in-frame clones, not every one. Of about 2 million clones detected, approximately 94% appear once; the ten largest clones hold approximately 1.2%. The source material was naive CD8+ T cells sorted from blood. These receptors were taken from a young man in good health.

CDR3 protein: CASSQLDVTTEAFF. The CDR3 DNA sequence: TGCGCCAGCAGCCAATTGGACGTAACCACTGAAGCTTTCTTT. This rearrangement joins TRBV4-3 to TRBJ1-1, with no clear D. Germline CDR1 LGHNA, CDR2 YSLEER. This CDR3 has 14 residues. Trimming removed 2 bases at V and 4 bases at J, with 11 bases between.

Comment on this clone: Other DNA sequences in this specimen translate into the identical CDR3. This sequence joins TRBV7-6 and TRBJ2-5; D uncertain. The CDR3 sequence is 12 residues long. Germline loops: CDR1 SGHVS, CDR2 FNYEAQ. The V end lost 3 bases, the J end lost 5 bases, and 7 bases lay between the germline ends. This CDR3 is CASSFEGETQYF. The CDR3 region has the DNA TGTGCCAGCAGCTTCGAAGGGGAGACCCAGTACTTC.

V gene TRBV4-1 combines with J gene TRBJ2-7; D may be TRBD1 (5 bases). V was shortened by 0 bases and J by 0 bases, with 12 bases between the two germline ends. Germline values: CDR1 MGHRA, CDR2 YSYEKL. The CDR3 runs to 16 residues. The CDR3 region is CASSQEDSWSSYEQYF. The CDR3 DNA sequence: TGCGCCAGCAGCCAAGAAGACAGTTGGAGCTCCTACGAGCAGTACTTC.

The rearrangement links TRBV4-1 to TRBJ2-1, with 11 bases fitting TRBD2. Germline CDR1 MGHRA, CDR2 YSYEKL. V shed 5 bases and J 2 bases; nucleotides not matched to a gene: 5. This CDR3 comprises 16 residues. For the CDR3, the DNA is TGCGCCAGCAGCACCCCGGGACTAGCGGCCTACAATGAGCAGTTCTTC. Its protein product is CASSTPGLAAYNEQFF.

DNA of the CDR3: TGCGCCAGCAGCCTCCGACTGGTTGGGGATGAGCAGTTCTTC. Its protein product is CASSLRLVGDEQFF. This chain links TRBV4-1 with TRBJ2-1; D not certain. Germline CDR1 MGHRA, CDR2 YSYEKL. Between the trimmed V and J ends, which lost 4 bases and 8 bases, there was a span of 15 bases. This CDR3 contains 14 residues.

J is TRBJ2-2 and V is TRBV9; 8 nucleotides align to TRBD2. V shed 1 base and J 1 base; nucleotides not matched to a gene: 0. The V gene's germline CDR1 is SGDLS and CDR2 YYNGEE. CDR3 length equals 15 residues. CDR3 residues: CASSVTSGNTGELFF. CDR3 bases: TGTGCCAGCAGCGTAACTAGCGGGAACACCGGGGAGCTGTTTTTT.

The chain recombines TRBV15 with TRBJ2-7; D is possibly TRBD1 or TRBD2 (5 bases each). Germline CDR1 and CDR2: LNHNV and YYDKDF (reference sequence). The length of the CDR3 is 15 residues. Trimming removed 0 bases at V and 3 bases at J, with 12 bases between. The CDR3 spells CATSRDWDGDYEQYF. The CDR3 region has the DNA TGTGCCACCAGCAGAGATTGGGACGGTGACTACGAGCAGTACTTC.

This chain joins TRBV7-6 and TRBJ2-7, with a possible D match to TRBD1 (6 bases). CDR1 is SGHVS, CDR2 FNYEAQ, per germline. V lost 5 bases, J lost 3 bases, and 14 bases lay in between. The CDR3 runs to 14 residues. This chain's CDR3 is CASSHRDTYYEQYF. The CDR3 coding sequence is TGTGCCAGCAGCCACCGGGACACCTACTACGAGCAGTACTTC.

This sequence joins TRBV6-1 and TRBJ2-1; the D gene is possibly TRBD1 (6 bases). Looked up from germline, CDR1 is MNHNS and CDR2 is SASEGT. The CDR3 spans 17 residues. V was trimmed by 3 bases and J by 4 bases, leaving 19 bases between them. CDR3 nucleotides: TGTGCCAGCAGTGACGAGGTTTGGGGGCCGAGGTACAATGAGCAGTTCTTC. The encoded protein is CASSDEVWGPRYNEQFF.

CDR3 DNA sequence: TGTGCCAGCAGTCGAGGGCCCGAGCAGTACTTC. Translation: CASSRGPEQYF. V gene TRBV28 combines with J gene TRBJ2-7; D is possibly TRBD2 (5 bases). CDR3 length equals 11 residues. Germline lookup yields CDR1 MDHEN and CDR2 SYDVKM. With 5 bases removed from V and 6 bases from J, the gap between germline ends came to 8 bases.

This chain links TRBV30 with TRBJ2-5; 11 nucleotides line up with TRBD1. Germline CDR1 GTSNPN, CDR2 SVGIG (reference sequence). With 2 bases clipped from V and 3 bases from J, the junction kept 8 bases outside the gene matches. The CDR3 is 16 amino acids. DNA for the CDR3: TGTGCCTGGAGTCGCCGGACAGGGGGCTTGGAAGAGACCCAGTACTTC. Translation: CAWSRRTGGLEETQYF.

The chain employs TRBV9 and TRBJ2-2, with D tentatively TRBD2 (6 bases). The CDR3 spans 14 residues. Trimming took off 5 bases at V and 5 bases at J, with 13 bases between the two ends. Germline-derived CDR1 and CDR2 are SGDLS and YYNGEE. CDR3 loop: CASSMGGMTGELFF. CDR3 DNA: TGTGCCAGCAGTATGGGCGGGATGACCGGGGAGCTGTTTTTT. Drawing the rest from reference TRBV9 and TRBJ2-2, the complete variable domain is DSGVTQTPKHLITATGQRVTLRCSPRSGDLSVYWYQQSLDQGLQFLIQYYNGEERAKGNILERFSAQQFPDLHSELNLSSLELGDSALYFCASSMGGMTGELFFGEGSRLTVL.

The gene calls are TRBV5-1 and TRBJ2-2; D might be TRBD2 (5 bases). This CDR3 has 15 amino acids. Trimming stripped 4 bases from V and 1 base from J, with 11 bases between. Germline V gives CDR1 SGHRS, CDR2 YFSETQ. CDR3 loop: CASSPWERNTGELFF. The CDR3 coding sequence is TGCGCCAGCAGCCCGTGGGAGAGGAACACCGGGGAGCTGTTTTTT.

The rearrangement joins TRBV11-2 to TRBJ2-7; D ambiguous. The CDR3 sequence is 13 residues long. The V and J ends lost 1 base and 0 bases respectively, with 4 bases between them. CDR1 is SGHAT, CDR2 FQNNGV, per germline. CDR3 bases: TGTGCCAGCAGCTTAGTCATCTCCTACGAGCAGTACTTC. It translates to CASSLVISYEQYF.

The chain combines TRBV14 with TRBJ2-7; no definite D call. Germline CDR1 reads SGHDN; CDR2 reads FVKESK. CDR3 length equals 14 residues. Trimming removed 2 bases from V and 0 bases from J, with 8 bases in between. The CDR3 is CASSQRQASYEQYF. CDR3 nucleotides: TGTGCCAGCAGCCAACGCCAGGCCTCCTACGAGCAGTACTTC.

V gene TRBV25-1 combines with J gene TRBJ2-3; 7 positions agree with TRBD2. CDR1 is MGHDK, CDR2 SYGVNS, per germline. CDR3 length: 12 residues. With V trimmed by 2 bases and J by 14 bases, 7 bases remained unmatched. The DNA for the CDR3 is TGTGCCAGCAGTGAACTGGGGAGGGAACGGTATTTT. Translated, it gives CASSELGRERYF.

The V call is TRBV6-1, the J call TRBJ2-4; TRBD1 aligns across 7 bases. Looked up from germline, CDR1 is MNHNS and CDR2 is SASEGT. The CDR3 contains 15 residues. J was trimmed by 8 bases and V by 8 bases; bases with no gene match: 15. CDR3 DNA sequence: TGTGCCAGCGTACTGGGACAGCTAGAATGGGACATTCAGTACTTC. It codes for CASVLGQLEWDIQYF.

CDR3 nucleotide sequence: TGCGCCAGCAGCCAAGATGCGGCTCCACTTCAAGAGACCCAGTACTTC. Protein product: CASSQDAAPLQETQYF. J is TRBJ2-5 and V is TRBV4-1; D not certain. This CDR3 region has 16 residues. Germline V lookup: CDR1 MGHRA, CDR2 YSYEKL. V was shortened by 0 bases and J by 2 bases, with 13 bases between the two germline ends.

This clone turned up a few times. The identical CDR3 is also encoded by other nucleotide sequences in the sample. The chain carries TRBV30 and TRBJ1-1, with D perhaps matching TRBD1 (5 bases). This CDR3 is built from 11 residues. V was trimmed by 2 bases and J by 4 bases, leaving 5 bases between them. Germline loops: CDR1 GTSNPN, CDR2 SVGIG (reference sequence). The CDR3 is CAWSRGTEAFF. CDR3 sequence (DNA): TGTGCCTGGAGTAGGGGCACTGAAGCTTTCTTT.

The V gene is TRBV30, the J gene TRBJ1-4, with D unclear. The CDR3 extends over 14 amino acids. The V and J ends lost 2 bases and 0 bases respectively, with 7 bases between them. Per germline, CDR1 GTSNPN and CDR2 SVGIG (reference sequence). Written as DNA, the CDR3 is TGTGCCTGGAGTAAGAGTGCAACTAATGAAAAACTGTTTTTT. It translates to CAWSKSATNEKLFF. The variable domain in full, with the rest retrieved from reference TRBV30 and TRBJ1-4, is SQTIHQWPATLVQPVGSPLSLECTVEGTSNPNLYWYRQAAGRGLQLLFYSVGIGQISSEVPQNLSASRPQDRQFILSSKKLLLSDSGFYLCAWSKSATNEKLFFGSGTQLSVL.

The J gene is TRBJ2-1, the V gene TRBV7-6, with 12 bases lining up with TRBD2. Germline loops: CDR1 SGHVS, CDR2 FNYEAQ. CDR3 length: 18 residues. Trimming cost V 1 base and J 4 bases; bases outside gene matches: 8. This CDR3 is CASSLGAWTSGVYNEQFF. DNA of the CDR3: TGTGCCAGCAGCTTAGGTGCTTGGACTAGCGGGGTTTACAATGAGCAGTTCTTC.

V usage is TRBV6-4 and J usage is TRBJ2-2, with D possibly being TRBD2 (6 bases). The CDR3 contains 16 residues. With 4 bases removed from V and 3 bases from J, the gap between germline ends came to 15 bases. Germline CDR1 reads MRHNA; CDR2 reads SNTAGT. The DNA for the CDR3 is TGTGCCAGCAGTGGCCTCGGGGGAACGTACACCGGGGAGCTGTTTTTT. This sequence encodes CASSGLGGTYTGELFF.

This clone has just one count. The chain's CDR3 is CASSIDLGVAKNIQYF. The CDR3 DNA reads as TGTGCCAGTAGTATAGATTTGGGGGTAGCCAAAAACATTCAGTACTTC. The chain couples TRBV19 to TRBJ2-4, with D perhaps matching TRBD1 or TRBD2 (5 bases each). Germline assignment: CDR1 LNHDA and CDR2 SQIVND (reference sequence). V lost 0 bases and J lost 0, with 9 bases in between. This CDR3 spans 16 amino acids.

The chain couples TRBV27 to TRBJ1-5; TRBD1 matches 10 bases. Germline CDR1 is MNHEY and CDR2 is SMNVEV (reference sequence). The CDR3 is 13 residues long. V lost 7 bases and J lost 4; bases outside the gene matches: 1. This CDR3 reads CASKGQGNQPQHF. Written as DNA, the CDR3 is TGTGCCAGCAAGGGACAGGGGAATCAGCCCCAGCATTTT.